This note documents a single TCR beta chain sequence. This entry belongs to a study of shared clonotypes between healthy human individuals. Clones were sequenced by immunoSEQ multiplex PCR, and TCRdb holds only the in-frame ones, with some missing. The table has more than 2,000,000 clones, approximately 92% seen once; the top ten hold over 0.12%. The CDR3 is made up of 15 amino acids. Germline trimming cut 6 bases from V and 7 bases from J; bases unmatched to any gene: 5. Germline CDR1 is LGHNT and CDR2 is FRNRAP. The sequence was obtained from a man younger than 30 in good health. Sample: naive CD4+ T cells sorted from blood. Described subset: CD45RA+ positively selected. V and J are TRBV12-5 and TRBJ2-1; 14 bases agree with TRBD2. The CDR3 sequence: CASGRGLAGVNEQFF. CDR3 DNA: TGTGCTAGTGGAAGGGGACTAGCGGGGGTTAATGAGCAGTTCTTC.